A single sample gave rise to the 20 T cell receptor beta chains below, sequenced in a study of blood T cell repertoires in COVID-19. Method: immunoSEQ multiplex PCR; TCRdb's copy keeps in-frame clones and lacks some. The table includes 140,000 to 150,000 clones, over 75% detected once. The sequencing sample was made of peripheral blood. These TCRs come from a man aged 60 to 75 with active or convalescent COVID-19.

The chain employs TRBV6-2 or TRBV6-3 and TRBJ1-4, with a weak D call TRBD1 (5 bases). Trimming took 5 bases from V and 5 from J, leaving 12 bases between them. Per the germline V gene, CDR1 is MNHEY and CDR2 is SVGEGT. The CDR3 totals 14 residues. The CDR3 DNA sequence: TGTGCCAGCAGTCCGAGCGGGGGGAATGAAAAACTGTTTTTT. It codes for CASSPSGGNEKLFF.

V gene TRBV9 combines with J gene TRBJ2-5; no firm D call. Germline V gives CDR1 SGDLS, CDR2 YYNGEE. The CDR3 runs to 14 residues. The V gene lost 0 bases and the J gene lost 2 bases, with 8 bases spanning the gap. As DNA, the CDR3 is TGTGCCAGCAGCGTAGATTGGCAGCAAGAGACCCAGTACTTC. The encoded protein is CASSVDWQQETQYF.

The chain joins TRBV7-3 to TRBJ1-1, with a weak D call TRBD1 (6 bases). V dropped 5 bases and J dropped 1 base, with 8 bases sitting between them. The CDR3 sequence is 13 residues long. Looked up from germline, CDR1 is SGHTA and CDR2 is FQGTGA. The CDR3 bases are TGTGCCAGCAGCACGGGACAGAACACTGAAGCTTTCTTT. Amino acid sequence: CASSTGQNTEAFF.

J is TRBJ2-1 and V is TRBV9; 9 bases are a match to TRBD2. J was trimmed by 6 bases and V by 2 bases; bases with no gene match: 12. The CDR3 consists of 17 residues. In germline, CDR1 is SGDLS, CDR2 YYNGEE. CDR3 bases: TGTGCCAGCAGCGTTGGGAACGTAGCGGGAGTTCGCAATGAGCAGTTCTTC. This codes for CASSVGNVAGVRNEQFF.

The rearrangement links TRBV29-1 to TRBJ1-2; D is undetermined. Trimming left V 4 bases short and J 8 bases short, with 11 bases between. This CDR3 comprises 11 residues. Germline V gives CDR1 SQVTM, CDR2 ANQGSEA. CDR3 DNA: TGCAGCGTTGCCTGGTGGCCAGGCTACACCTTC. The encoded protein is CSVAWWPGYTF. The complete variable domain, with remaining parts taken from reference TRBV29-1 and TRBJ1-2, reads SAVISQKPSRDICQRGTSLTIQCQVDSQVTMMFWYRQQPGQSLTLIATANQGSEATYESGFVIDKFPISRPNLTFSTLTVSNMSPEDSSIYLCSVAWWPGYTFGSGTRLTVV.

The chain joins TRBV16 to TRBJ1-3; 9 nucleotides align to TRBD1. Per the germline V gene, CDR1 is KGHSY and CDR2 is FQNENV. This CDR3 contains 15 residues. V lost 3 bases to trimming and J lost 2 bases; unmatched junction nucleotides: 2. CDR3 sequence (DNA): TGTGCCAGCAGCCACCGGGACAGGGCTGGAAACACCATATATTTT. Its protein is CASSHRDRAGNTIYF.

V and J are TRBV18 and TRBJ1-3, with D possibly matching TRBD1 (6 bases). The V gene lost 6 bases and the J gene lost 0 bases, with 15 bases spanning the gap. The CDR3 runs 16 residues. Germline CDR1 and CDR2: KGHSH and LQKENI. CDR3: CASSLTGESSGNTIYF. CDR3 DNA: TGTGCCAGCTCCTTGACAGGCGAGAGCTCTGGAAACACCATATATTTT.

The chain uses TRBV6-2 or TRBV6-3 and TRBJ2-5, with D possibly matching TRBD2 (5 bases). With 2 bases removed from V and 5 bases from J, the gap between germline ends came to 12 bases. The CDR3 length is 14 residues. Germline CDR1 and CDR2: MNHEY and SVGEGT. The CDR3 is CASSYALPGETQYF. DNA for the CDR3: TGTGCCAGCAGTTACGCCCTTCCGGGGGAGACCCAGTACTTC.

Here the CDR3 reads CASGARTGKAGELFF. CDR3 coding DNA: TGTGCCAGTGGGGCAAGGACAGGGAAAGCCGGGGAGCTGTTTTTT. The chain has TRBV19 and TRBJ2-2; 8 bases agree with TRBD1. Germline-derived CDR1 and CDR2 are LNHDA and SQIVND (reference sequence). Trimming cost V 8 bases and J 6 bases; bases outside gene matches: 11. CDR3 length: 15 residues.

The chain recombines TRBV5-1 with TRBJ2-7, with 11 bases lining up with TRBD1. J was trimmed by 3 bases and V by 4 bases; bases with no gene match: 9. CDR3 size: 16 residues. Germline V gene data show CDR1 as SGHRS and CDR2 as YFSETQ. The CDR3 is CASSEYTGTGGYEQYF. The CDR3 coding sequence is TGCGCCAGCAGCGAATACACCGGGACAGGGGGCTACGAGCAGTACTTC.

This clone showed up just a few times. This chain uses TRBV29-1 with TRBJ1-1; tentatively, D is TRBD1 (5 bases). V lost 2 bases and J 4 bases, leaving 11 bases between the germline ends. The germline V gene has CDR1 SQVTM and CDR2 ANQGSEA. The CDR3 length is 13 residues. CDR3 residues: CSVEIQGGTEAFF. CDR3 sequence (DNA): TGCAGCGTTGAAATCCAGGGAGGCACTGAAGCTTTCTTT.

The table lists this clone with a count of one. The CDR3 DNA sequence: TGTGCCACTGGGGGGACCCTCTCTGGAAACACCATATATTTT. Its protein is CATGGTLSGNTIYF. The rearrangement links TRBV11-2 to TRBJ1-3; D is perhaps TRBD1 (5 bases). The V gene's germline CDR1 is SGHAT and CDR2 FQNNGV. The ends were cut back, 10 bases at V and 0 bases at J, with 13 bases in the middle. The CDR3 loop spans 14 amino acids.

The rearrangement joins TRBV28 to TRBJ1-2, with 7 bases identical to TRBD1. In germline, CDR1 is MDHEN, CDR2 SYDVKM. Germline trimming cut 8 bases from V and 6 bases from J; bases unmatched to any gene: 12. The CDR3 is 14 amino acids. The CDR3 bases are TGTGCCAGCTCCGGGACAGTAGAAATCCATGGCTACACCTTC. Its translation is CASSGTVEIHGYTF.

The rearrangement links TRBV6-5 to TRBJ2-1, with D perhaps matching TRBD1 (6 bases). The germline gives CDR1 MNHEY, CDR2 SVGAGI. The CDR3 is made up of 15 amino acids. Trimming cost V 0 bases and J 10 bases, with 16 bases left between them. CDR3 in DNA: TGTGCCAGCAGTTACTCGCCAGGGGTTGTGCGGGAGCAGTTCTTC. Residues: CASSYSPGVVREQFF.

The chain combines TRBV19 with TRBJ2-2; 9 positions agree with TRBD2. The CDR3 sequence is 17 residues long. Per the germline V gene, CDR1 is LNHDA and CDR2 is SQIVND (reference sequence). The J segment lost 6 bases and the V segment lost 6 bases, leaving 14 bases of the junction unmatched. CDR3 amino acids: CASRLPKGGRGSGELFF. For the CDR3, the DNA is TGTGCCAGTAGACTCCCAAAGGGCGGGAGGGGATCCGGGGAGCTGTTTTTT.

The CDR3 region has the DNA TGTGCCAGCAGCTTGGTGTTATCGGACACTGAAGCTTTCTTT. This encodes CASSLVLSDTEAFF. The rearrangement joins TRBV7-2 to TRBJ1-1; D ambiguous. CDR3 length equals 14 residues. Germline CDR1 SGHTA, CDR2 FQGNSA. V was cut by 3 bases and J by 3 bases, with 11 bases left in between. Supplemented by reference TRBV7-2 and TRBJ1-1, the full variable domain reads GAGVSQSPSNKVTEKGKDVELRCDPISGHTALYWYRQSLGQGLEFLIYFQGNSAPDKSGLPSDRFSAERTGGSVSTLTIQRTQQEDSAVYLCASSLVLSDTEAFFGQGTRLTVV.

On this clone itself: At one end, the junction sequence differs from germline, possibly due to a read error. The chain is built from TRBV11-2 and TRBJ2-1; D may be TRBD2 (6 bases). The CDR3 is 14 amino acids. Germline CDR1 SGHAT, CDR2 FQNNGV. The CDR3 sequence is CASRLVGGTNEQFF. As DNA, the CDR3 is TGTGCCAGCAGATTAGTCGGGGGAACGAATGAGCAGTTCTTC.

The chain joins TRBV30 to TRBJ1-2; the D is unclear. CDR1 is GTSNPN and CDR2 is SVGIG in the germline V gene (reference sequence). Trimming took off 2 bases at V and 8 bases at J, with 9 bases between the two ends. This CDR3 contains 11 residues. This CDR3 is CAWSPSMGYTF. The CDR3 DNA reads as TGTGCCTGGAGTCCCAGTATGGGCTACACCTTC.

The chain links TRBV5-1 to TRBJ1-3; a possible D gene is TRBD1 (6 bases). The CDR3 is 15 amino acids. V dropped 4 bases and J dropped 0 bases, with 11 bases sitting between them. From germline, CDR1 is SGHRS and CDR2 YFSETQ. CDR3 coding DNA: TGCGCCAGCAGCGCTACAGGGCTCTCTGGAAACACCATATATTTT. This gives the protein CASSATGLSGNTIYF.

CDR3 sequence reads: CASSQDLSRNYGYTF. In nucleotides, the CDR3 is TGTGCCAGCAGCCAAGATCTTAGTCGTAACTATGGCTACACCTTC. The rearrangement uses TRBV4-2 and TRBJ1-2, with D unclear. Germline V lookup: CDR1 LGHNA, CDR2 YNFKEQ. V was pared by 0 bases and J by 1 base, with 9 bases between. This CDR3 has 15 amino acids.